Following are 21 T cell receptor beta chains from one sample sequenced in a study of T cells expressing NK-cell markers. TCRdb reprocessed the 5' RACE reads, keeping one entry per CDR3 protein, no DNA. The table lists about 380,000 distinct CDR3 sequences. The material sequenced was blood T cells: a sorted CD56 or NKG2C T cell subset, CD4+ or CD8+ T cells, or bulk PBMC T cells (not recorded which). These receptors were collected from a man aged 18-75 years in good health.

The chain's CDR3 is CSARDRGSGEKLFF. V usage is TRBV20-1 and J usage is TRBJ1-4. CDR3 size: 14 residues. CDR1 and CDR2 (germline): DFQATT, SNEGSKA (reference sequence).

The rearrangement links TRBV6-1 to TRBJ1-3. Germline lookup yields CDR1 MNHNS and CDR2 SASEGT. The CDR3 contains 15 residues. CDR3: CASKKDRYSGNTIYF.

The genes are TRBV5-5 and TRBJ2-2; as DNA is missing, the TRBD1 call by TCRdb cannot be tested. The germline V gene encodes CDR1 SGHKS and CDR2 YYEKEE (reference sequence). This CDR3 region has 16 residues. CDR3 residues: CASSQAPTGGLGELFF.

This sequence joins TRBV14 and TRBJ2-3; there is no DNA to check the TCRdb D call of TRBD1. CDR3 length: 16 residues. The germline V gene has CDR1 SGHDN and CDR2 FVKESK. The CDR3 reads CASSRHAGSYTDTQYF.

J is TRBJ2-3 and V is TRBV20-1; absent DNA, TCRdb's TRBD1 call cannot be checked. Germline assignment: CDR1 DFQATT and CDR2 SNEGSKA (reference sequence). The CDR3 is 14 amino acids. The CDR3 reads CSARTGDLTDTQYF.

The gene calls are TRBV28 and TRBJ1-5. Germline CDR1 is MDHEN and CDR2 is SYDVKM. This CDR3 has 17 residues. The CDR3 loop reads CASSLKFDTFYNQPQHF.

The chain is built from TRBV27 and TRBJ2-3; absent DNA, TCRdb's TRBD2 call cannot be checked. CDR3 length: 22 residues. Germline lookup yields CDR1 MNHEY and CDR2 SMNVEV (reference sequence). The CDR3: CASSLSRAGPSWSGGAIDTQYF.

J is TRBJ1-5 and V is TRBV6-5; lacking DNA, the TRBD1 call made by TCRdb goes unchecked. The CDR3 has 16 amino acids. The germline gives CDR1 MNHEY, CDR2 SVGAGI. The chain's CDR3 is CASSYAGGGRNQPQHF.

This chain uses TRBV11-2 with TRBJ2-7; TCRdb returns TRBD1, unconfirmable since there is no DNA. The germline gives CDR1 SGHAT, CDR2 FQNNGV. The CDR3 is 14 amino acids. This CDR3 reads CASSTGQIKYEQYF.

The V gene is TRBV6-1, the J gene TRBJ1-4; TCRdb gives TRBD1 as the D gene, but with no DNA this cannot be confirmed. Per germline, CDR1 MNHNS and CDR2 SASEGT. The CDR3 is made up of 15 amino acids. The CDR3 loop is CASSRSGTGSEKLFF.

The V call is TRBV5-1, the J call TRBJ1-2; no DNA is available, so the TRBD1 call from TCRdb remains unchecked. The CDR3 runs 15 residues. Germline assignment: CDR1 SGHRS and CDR2 YFSETQ. This CDR3 reads CASSGRGQAADGYTF.

V gene TRBV9 combines with J gene TRBJ2-5; there is no DNA to check the TCRdb D call of TRBD2. The CDR3 has 15 residues. The germline gives CDR1 SGDLS, CDR2 YYNGEE. The CDR3 region is CASSRRDGDQETQYF.

The rearrangement joins TRBV7-2 to TRBJ2-3; TCRdb proposes TRBD2, but this gene call is untestable without DNA. This CDR3 is built from 14 residues. In germline, CDR1 is SGHTA, CDR2 FQGNSA. This CDR3 is CASSSTSATDTQYF.

This chain links TRBV7-2 with TRBJ1-5; TCRdb's D call, TRBD1, is unchecked because there is no DNA. The germline V gene encodes CDR1 SGHTA and CDR2 FQGNSA. This CDR3 is 15 amino acids long. CDR3: CASSRQGGGNQPQHF.

This chain connects TRBV14 to TRBJ2-7; TCRdb's D call of TRBD1 is untestable without DNA. The CDR3 has 15 residues. Germline-derived CDR1 and CDR2 are SGHDN and FVKESK. The CDR3 loop is CASSQFFRDTYEQYF.

This rearrangement joins TRBV7-9 to TRBJ1-6. Germline V gene data show CDR1 as SEHNR and CDR2 as FQNEAQ (reference sequence). There are 12 residues in the CDR3. CDR3 amino acids: CASTLSNSPLHF.

The chain is built from TRBV27 and TRBJ2-1; TCRdb returns TRBD2, unconfirmable since there is no DNA. Germline values: CDR1 MNHEY, CDR2 SMNVEV (reference sequence). The CDR3 runs 17 residues. The CDR3 here is CASSGGLAWSSYNEQFF.

The chain recombines TRBV11-2 with TRBJ2-2; without DNA, the TCRdb call of TRBD1 cannot be checked. This CDR3 is 15 amino acids long. Germline V gives CDR1 SGHAT, CDR2 FQNNGV. The CDR3 loop is CASLFGGSNTGELFF.

The chain uses TRBV6-5 and TRBJ1-6. CDR3 length equals 15 residues. CDR1 and CDR2 from the germline V gene are MNHEY and SVGAGI. The CDR3 spells CASSYSGQNNSPLHF.

The V and J genes are TRBV4-1 and TRBJ2-5; the D gene TCRdb calls, TRBD2, cannot be checked with no DNA. Germline loops: CDR1 MGHRA, CDR2 YSYEKL. The CDR3 runs 16 residues. The CDR3 region is CASSQGGLAIRETQYF.

This chain uses TRBV6-2 or TRBV6-3 with TRBJ2-1; as DNA is missing, the TRBD1 call by TCRdb cannot be tested. The CDR3 length is 18 residues. CDR1 is MNHEY and CDR2 is SVGEGT in the germline V gene. The CDR3 loop is CASSYSGRGHRRNNEQFF.